The 27 T cell receptor beta chains given below trace back to one sample, sequenced in a study of blood T cell repertoires in COVID-19 (dated by TCRdb to the early 2020s). Library preparation used the immunoSEQ multiplex PCR assay. TCRdb retrieved this table from immuneACCESS and kept in-frame rearrangements only. Not all clones are present; in checked studies, unresolved V genes account for under half, and no reason is known for the remainder. This sample is represented by roughly 100,000 clones; more than 65% of them were singletons. The ten top clones hold roughly 25% of the sample. The sample consisted of peripheral blood. The receptors were sampled from a man aged 80 or over with active or convalescent COVID-19.

This clone appeared once. This chain links TRBV15 with TRBJ1-5; 8 bases fit TRBD1. Germline-derived CDR1 and CDR2 are LNHNV and YYDKDF (reference sequence). The CDR3 loop spans 18 amino acids. Unmatched junction bases numbered 17, after V lost 4 bases and J lost 6 bases. DNA for the CDR3: TGTGCCACCAGCACCAGGGGGGACAGGACCCACGTCTTTCAGCCCCAGCATTTT. Protein sequence: CATSTRGDRTHVFQPQHF.

The J gene is TRBJ2-1, the V gene TRBV18, with D hard to call. Germline V gene sequence: CDR1 KGHSH, CDR2 LQKENI. Between the trimmed V and J ends, which lost 3 bases and 3 bases, there was a span of 6 bases. The CDR3 has 13 amino acids. The CDR3 protein is CASSPAYYNEQFF. CDR3 sequence (DNA): TGTGCCAGCTCACCGGCATACTACAATGAGCAGTTCTTC.

The chain combines TRBV20-1 with TRBJ1-4, with 9 bases that match TRBD1. V trimming: 3 bases; J trimming: 8 bases; junction bases outside the gene matches: 7. The length of the CDR3 is 14 residues. Germline V gene data show CDR1 as DFQATT and CDR2 as SNEGSKA (reference sequence). The CDR3 sequence is CSASLTGGTEKLFF. In DNA, the CDR3 is TGCAGTGCTAGTTTGACAGGGGGAACGGAAAAACTGTTTTTT.

The chain carries TRBV4-1 and TRBJ2-5; TRBD2 matches 13 bases. Germline V gives CDR1 MGHRA, CDR2 YSYEKL. The CDR3 extends over 16 amino acids. V was pared by 6 bases and J by 5 bases, with 9 bases of the junction left unmatched. The DNA of the CDR3 is TGCGCCAGCAGACTTACTAGCGGGGGGGCCGGGGAGACCCAGTACTTC. It translates to CASRLTSGGAGETQYF.

Concerning this clone: The same CDR3 can be traced to other DNA sequences in this sample. J is TRBJ2-3 and V is TRBV7-2; 11 bases match TRBD2. J was trimmed by 1 base and V by 5 bases; bases with no gene match: 2. This CDR3 region has 15 residues. Germline V gene data show CDR1 as SGHTA and CDR2 as FQGNSA. The CDR3 sequence is CASSLTSGGTDTQYF. The CDR3 DNA is TGTGCCAGCAGCCTGACTAGCGGGGGCACAGATACGCAGTATTTT.

The chain combines TRBV5-1 with TRBJ1-1; a weak D match, TRBD1 (5 bases). V was trimmed by 2 bases and J by 2 bases, leaving 10 bases between them. The length of the CDR3 is 14 residues. Per the germline V gene, CDR1 is SGHRS and CDR2 is YFSETQ. The DNA for the CDR3 is TGCGCCAGCAGCTTACAGGTGATAAACACTGAAGCTTTCTTT. This translates into CASSLQVINTEAFF.

The rearrangement joins TRBV11-2 to TRBJ2-2, with a possible D match to TRBD2 (7 bases). Germline V gene sequence: CDR1 SGHAT, CDR2 FQNNGV. The germline V and J ends were trimmed by 4 bases and 2 bases, with 14 bases remaining between them. The CDR3 is 16 amino acids. The CDR3 DNA is TGTGCCAGCAGCTCCGGGGGGCCAGGAAACACCGGGGAGCTGTTTTTT. This sequence encodes CASSSGGPGNTGELFF.

The table lists this clone with a few counts. This chain connects TRBV6-5 to TRBJ2-2; a weak D match, TRBD2 (7 bases). CDR3 size: 16 residues. V was cut by 0 bases and J by 7 bases, with 15 bases left in between. Germline values: CDR1 MNHEY, CDR2 SVGAGI. The CDR3, as DNA: TGTGCCAGCAGTTACTCGTCGAGGGGGGGCGGCGGGGAGCTGTTTTTT. Translating gives CASSYSSRGGGGELFF.

The chain employs TRBV2 and TRBJ2-6, with D perhaps matching TRBD1 (6 bases). Germline V CDR1 and CDR2: SNHLY, FYNNEI. V was trimmed by 1 base and J by 3 bases, leaving 7 bases between them. CDR3 length: 15 amino acids. The CDR3 protein is CASSEGRGGANVLTF. CDR3 DNA sequence: TGTGCCAGCAGTGAAGGCAGGGGTGGGGCCAACGTCCTGACTTTC.

The chain recombines TRBV21-1 with TRBJ2-6; the table's D call of TRBD1 was not tested on the DNA. TRBV21-1 counts as a pseudogene. The CDR3 runs to 18 residues. CDR3: CASSKTRRGGGGANVLTF. CDR3 coding DNA: TGTGCCAGCAGCAAAACGAGAAGAGGGGGCGGTGGGGCCAACGTCCTGACTTTC.

The chain combines TRBV11-2 with TRBJ2-3, with 12 bases aligning to TRBD2. The CDR3 contains 16 residues. From germline, CDR1 is SGHAT and CDR2 FQNNGV. The J segment lost 5 bases and the V segment lost 5 bases, leaving 8 bases of the junction unmatched. The CDR3 spells CASSPRTSGVGDTQYF. In DNA form, the CDR3 reads TGTGCCAGCAGCCCGCGGACTAGCGGGGTGGGAGATACGCAGTATTTT.

The chain uses TRBV19 and TRBJ2-5; 8 bases fit TRBD1. Germline CDR1 and CDR2: LNHDA and SQIVND (reference sequence). The CDR3 runs 12 residues. The junction had 7 bases not matched to a gene; V was cut back by 5 bases and J by 11 bases. CDR3 protein: CASSPRDRPQYF. The CDR3 nucleotides are TGTGCCAGTAGTCCAAGGGACAGGCCGCAGTACTTC.

The gene calls are TRBV5-1 and TRBJ2-2, with D possibly matching TRBD1 (5 bases). The V gene lost 0 bases and the J gene lost 5 bases, with 8 bases spanning the gap. Germline loops: CDR1 SGHRS, CDR2 YFSETQ. This CDR3 has 14 amino acids. The CDR3 nucleotides are TGCGCCAGCAGCTTGGATAGGGGAACCGGGGAGCTGTTTTTT. Encoded protein: CASSLDRGTGELFF.

The chain couples TRBV4-1 to TRBJ1-2, with 7 nucleotides matching TRBD1. This CDR3 has 14 residues. Trimming removed 0 bases from V and 8 bases from J; junction bases left unmatched: 6. Germline V gives CDR1 MGHRA, CDR2 YSYEKL. This chain's CDR3 is CASSQEDRVRGYTF. For the CDR3, the DNA is TGCGCCAGCAGCCAAGAAGACAGGGTCCGAGGCTACACCTTC.

The chain employs TRBV19 and TRBJ2-7, with 7 bases identical to TRBD2. This CDR3 contains 14 residues. The V segment lost 7 bases and the J segment 3 bases; nucleotides outside the gene matches: 9. Germline CDR1 and CDR2: LNHDA and SQIVND (reference sequence). CDR3 sequence: CASTPRGEFYEQYF. CDR3 sequence (DNA): TGTGCCAGTACCCCCCGGGGGGAATTCTACGAGCAGTACTTC.

The chain recombines TRBV6-5 with TRBJ1-1, with D possibly TRBD1 on 6 matching bases. Germline loops: CDR1 MNHEY, CDR2 SVGAGI. V lost 6 bases and J 1 base, leaving 12 bases between the germline ends. CDR3 length: 14 amino acids. CDR3 sequence reads: CASRGQGGNTEAFF. DNA for the CDR3: TGTGCCAGCAGGGGACAAGGGGGGAACACTGAAGCTTTCTTT.

The chain joins TRBV4-3 to TRBJ2-7; the match to TRBD1 covers 9 bases. The CDR3 covers 15 residues. Trimming removed 5 bases from V and 3 bases from J; junction bases left unmatched: 8. In germline, CDR1 is LGHNA, CDR2 YSLEER. The CDR3 DNA is TGCGCCAGCAGCATTAGGACAGGGGCCGACTACGAGCAGTACTTC. It codes for CASSIRTGADYEQYF.

The V gene is TRBV7-2, the J gene TRBJ2-1, with TRBD2 identical over 7 bases. This CDR3 spans 12 amino acids. From germline, CDR1 is SGHTA and CDR2 FQGNSA. With V trimmed by 4 bases and J by 13 bases, 7 bases remained unmatched. The CDR3 loop is CASSSGGGIQFF. Here the CDR3 DNA reads TGTGCCAGCAGCTCCGGCGGGGGAATCCAGTTCTTC.

The rearrangement uses TRBV18 and TRBJ1-6, with D perhaps TRBD1 (5 bases). Germline assignment: CDR1 KGHSH and CDR2 LQKENI. The CDR3 loop spans 16 amino acids. Deletions cut 5 bases from V and 6 bases from J, with 17 bases between. In DNA, the CDR3 is TGTGCCAGCTCATCTGGGGGGTACCCCGGTAATTCACCCCTCCACTTT. This translates into CASSSGGYPGNSPLHF.

This chain connects TRBV19 to TRBJ1-5; no firm D call. This CDR3 contains 13 residues. V dropped 6 bases and J dropped 5 bases, with 11 bases sitting between them. Germline lookup yields CDR1 LNHDA and CDR2 SQIVND (reference sequence). CDR3 DNA sequence: TGTGCCAGTAGCTCAGGCTTGTATCAGCCCCAGCATTTT. It yields the protein CASSSGLYQPQHF.

V usage is TRBV7-9 and J usage is TRBJ1-2, with D maybe TRBD1 (6 bases). Germline lookup yields CDR1 SEHNR and CDR2 FQNEAQ (reference sequence). V was clipped by 5 bases and J by 7 bases, with 20 bases between them. The CDR3 spans 15 residues. CDR3 bases: TGTGCCAGCAGCCAACTGTCAGGGGCCCTTAGTGGCTACACCTTC. This translates into CASSQLSGALSGYTF.

The V and J genes are TRBV19 and TRBJ2-5, with 8 bases identical to TRBD1. The CDR3 consists of 13 residues. Germline trimming cut 3 bases from V and 4 bases from J; bases unmatched to any gene: 1. Looked up from germline, CDR1 is LNHDA and CDR2 is SQIVND (reference sequence). CDR3 nucleotides: TGTGCCAGTAGTATTCAGGGGGCAGAGACCCAGTACTTC. This translates into CASSIQGAETQYF.

A word on this clone: The germline gene is not matched at one end of the junction; a read error may be the cause. The J gene is TRBJ2-5, the V gene TRBV5-4, with TRBD2 identical over 9 bases. Germline assignment: CDR1 SGHNT and CDR2 YYREEE (reference sequence). CDR3 length equals 16 residues. The CDR3 DNA is TGTGCCAGCAACTTGGGTGGCGGGGGGGCCGCAGAGACCCAGTACTTC. Translated, it gives CASNLGGGGAAETQYF.

This clone was recorded a few times. The J gene is TRBJ2-7, the V gene TRBV5-4; the match to TRBD1 covers 9 bases. The germline gives CDR1 SGHNT, CDR2 YYREEE (reference sequence). CDR3 length equals 15 residues. The junction had 5 bases not matched to a gene; V was cut back by 3 bases and J by 1 base. CDR3 DNA sequence: TGTGCCAGCAGCTCTCCGGGACAGGGATCCTACGAGCAGTACTTC. This sequence encodes CASSSPGQGSYEQYF.

The chain links TRBV19 to TRBJ1-2; the D gene is possibly TRBD1 (5 bases). The CDR3 runs 14 residues. CDR1 is LNHDA, CDR2 SQIVND, per germline (reference sequence). The ends were cut back, 2 bases at V and 3 bases at J, with 10 bases in the middle. CDR3: CASSINRQHYGYTF. The CDR3 DNA follows: TGTGCCAGTAGTATAAATCGACAGCACTATGGCTACACCTTC.

This clone was found many times. The rearrangement links TRBV29-1 to TRBJ1-3; D not certain. Germline lookup yields CDR1 SQVTM and CDR2 ANQGSEA. Trimming removed 6 bases at V and 4 bases at J, with 13 bases between. This CDR3 is 13 amino acids long. CDR3 in amino acids: CSVKTGKGNTIYF. Written as DNA, the CDR3 is TGCAGCGTCAAGACGGGAAAGGGAAACACCATATATTTT.

V and J are TRBV6-1 and TRBJ1-4; unclear D gene. CDR1 and CDR2 (germline): MNHNS, SASEGT. Trimming took 6 bases from V and 4 from J, leaving 9 bases between them. This CDR3 contains 13 residues. The CDR3 region is CASSRSVNEKLFF. Here the CDR3 DNA reads TGTGCCAGCAGCCGGTCTGTTAATGAAAAACTGTTTTTT.